This entry lists 30 T cell receptor beta chains sequenced from one sample in a study of blood T cells in healthy people across ages. It was with a sample-barcoded 5' primer and a J-beta primer mix that a second PCR of roughly 7 to 12 cycles was run. TCRdb re-derived calls from the 5' RACE reads in MiXCR, one entry per CDR3 protein. The sample has around 1,000,000 distinct CDR3 sequences, almost 25% seen once. The same sample was also studied in work on T cells of mothers and their children.

The sample comprised blood. The receptor source for this set is a girl aged 2 to 10 in good health.

The chain has TRBV28 and TRBJ2-5; 9 bases map to TRBD1. The CDR3 is 14 amino acids. Per germline, CDR1 MDHEN and CDR2 SYDVKM. After removal of 5 bases from V and 5 bases from J, the junction contained 6 bases not matched to a gene. The CDR3 reads CASSKQGAVETQYF. The CDR3 coding sequence is TGTGCCAGCAGTAAACAGGGGGCGGTTGAGACCCAGTACTTC.

This clonotype was seen more than once but under ten times. The chain employs TRBV5-1 and TRBJ1-6; D ambiguous. The CDR3 has 16 amino acids. V lost 1 base and J 0 bases, leaving 8 bases between the germline ends. Germline lookup yields CDR1 SGHRS and CDR2 YFSETQ. The CDR3 protein is CASSLTMTSYNSPLHF. In DNA form, the CDR3 reads TGCGCCAGCAGCTTGACTATGACCTCCTATAATTCACCCCTCCACTTT.

The chain employs TRBV2 and TRBJ2-7, with unresolved D. In germline, CDR1 is SNHLY, CDR2 FYNNEI. V was trimmed by 4 bases and J by 2 bases, leaving 9 bases between them. CDR3 size: 13 residues. In DNA form, the CDR3 reads TGTGCCAGCAGTGTGGAAGTAGCCTACGAGCAGTACTTC. Translated, it gives CASSVEVAYEQYF.

This clonotype was seen a few times. This chain joins TRBV27 and TRBJ1-5; 8 bases fit TRBD1. This CDR3 is 15 amino acids long. CDR1 is MNHEY, CDR2 SMNVEV, per germline (reference sequence). V gave up 5 bases and J gave up 5 bases; unmatched junction bases: 8. Here the CDR3 DNA reads TGTGCCAGCAGTCCGATTTCAGGGGGCTATCAGCCCCAGCATTTT. It codes for CASSPISGGYQPQHF.

This clonotype appeared a few times. V gene TRBV28 combines with J gene TRBJ2-2, with 10 bases identical to TRBD1. Germline CDR1 MDHEN, CDR2 SYDVKM. V dropped 6 bases and J dropped 0; count of bases not matched to a gene: 1. The CDR3 has 15 amino acids. This CDR3 reads CASSGQGANTGELFF. The CDR3 bases are TGTGCCAGCAGCGGACAGGGGGCGAACACCGGGGAGCTGTTTTTT.

The rearrangement uses TRBV5-1 and TRBJ2-1; perhaps TRBD2 as D (5 bases). Per the germline V gene, CDR1 is SGHRS and CDR2 is YFSETQ. The germline V and J ends were trimmed by 3 bases and 3 bases, with 13 bases remaining between them. The CDR3 is 15 amino acids. DNA for the CDR3: TGCGCCAGCAGCTACCGGACTGGTAACTACAATGAGCAGTTCTTC. Its protein product is CASSYRTGNYNEQFF.

This chain connects TRBV5-1 to TRBJ2-5, with D possibly being TRBD2 (7 bases). Germline assignment: CDR1 SGHRS and CDR2 YFSETQ. The V and J ends lost 7 bases and 3 bases respectively, with 16 bases between them. CDR3 length equals 14 residues. Here the CDR3 DNA reads TGCGCCAGCCAACGAGGGGGGGGTAAAGAGACCCAGTACTTC. It encodes CASQRGGGKETQYF.

This clonotype has only a few counts. The chain employs TRBV28 and TRBJ2-3; 8 bases agree with TRBD2. Germline V gene data show CDR1 as MDHEN and CDR2 as SYDVKM. There are 18 residues in the CDR3. After removal of 4 bases from V and 5 bases from J, the junction contained 17 bases not matched to a gene. CDR3 protein: CASSSPERENLVEDTQYF. CDR3 nucleotides: TGTGCCAGCAGTTCCCCCGAGCGGGAGAACCTTGTTGAAGATACGCAGTATTTT. Full variable domain (outside the CDR3, taken from reference TRBV28 and TRBJ2-3): DVKVTQSSRYLVKRTGEKVFLECVQDMDHENMFWYRQDPGLGLRLIYFSYDVKMKEKGDIPEGYSVSREKKERFSLILESASTNQTSMYLCASSSPERENLVEDTQYFGPGTRLTVL.

With respect to this clonotype: A read error may produce the germline difference seen at one junction end. The chain uses TRBV6-1 and TRBJ2-4; D is perhaps TRBD1 (5 bases). Germline V gene data show CDR1 as MNHNS and CDR2 as SASEGT. This CDR3 is built from 14 residues. CDR3 nucleotide sequence: TGTGCCAGCAGTCCGACAGTTCCCAAAAACATTCGGTACTTC. Its protein product is CASSPTVPKNIRYF.

This chain uses TRBV12-3 or TRBV12-4 with TRBJ1-2; unclear D gene. V was pared by 3 bases and J by 9 bases, with 11 bases between. This CDR3 is built from 12 residues. CDR3 bases: TGTGCCAGCAGTTTCCAGACAAACAGCTACACCTTC. Protein product: CASSFQTNSYTF.

This clonotype was seen more than once but under ten times. The junction shows a germline mismatch at one end, possibly a read error. The genes are TRBV2 and TRBJ2-5; 8 bases agree with TRBD1. Germline CDR1 is SNHLY and CDR2 is FYNNEI. The CDR3 consists of 12 residues. CDR3 amino acids: CASSDGQGFEFF. The CDR3 bases are TGTGCCAGCAGTGACGGACAGGGCTTCGAGTTCTTC. Variable domain in full (rest from reference TRBV2 and TRBJ2-5): EPEVTQTPSHQVTQMGQEVILRCVPISNHLYFYWYRQILGQKVEFLVSFYNNEISEKSEIFDDQFSVERPDGSNFTLKIRSTKLEDSAMYFCASSDGQGFEFFGPGTRLLVL.

This clonotype was seen more than once but under ten times. The chain links TRBV4-1 to TRBJ2-3; D is ambiguous. This CDR3 is 15 amino acids long. Looked up from germline, CDR1 is MGHRA and CDR2 is YSYEKL. V gave up 4 bases and J gave up 3 bases, with 14 bases separating them. DNA for the CDR3: TGCGCCAGCAGCCTGTTAGATGTGGGAACAGATACGCAGTATTTT. It yields the protein CASSLLDVGTDTQYF.

This sequence joins TRBV7-9 and TRBJ1-5; no definite D call. CDR3 length equals 14 residues. Per the germline V gene, CDR1 is SEHNR and CDR2 is FQNEAQ (reference sequence). The V gene lost 7 bases and the J gene lost 0 bases, with 10 bases spanning the gap. In nucleotides, the CDR3 is TGTGCCAGCACTTGGGGTAATAGCAATCAGCCCCAGCATTTT. Amino acid sequence: CASTWGNSNQPQHF.

This clonotype was recorded a few times. This chain uses TRBV29-1 with TRBJ2-6, with D unclear. Trimming cost V 6 bases and J 2 bases, with 8 bases left between them. The CDR3 loop spans 13 amino acids. Germline V gives CDR1 SQVTM, CDR2 ANQGSEA. The CDR3 nucleotides read TGCAGCGTATGGCAACCTGGGGCCAACGTCCTGACTTTC. Its protein is CSVWQPGANVLTF.

The gene calls are TRBV5-1 and TRBJ2-3; 8 nucleotides match TRBD2. This CDR3 is 15 amino acids long. Trimming removed 1 base from V and 6 bases from J; junction bases left unmatched: 7. Germline CDR1 SGHRS, CDR2 YFSETQ. In DNA, the CDR3 is TGCGCCAGCAGCTTGCAGCGGGGGATGTTTGATACGCAGTATTTT. Protein product: CASSLQRGMFDTQYF.

This chain links TRBV12-3 or TRBV12-4 with TRBJ1-1; no reliable D call. The CDR3 is made up of 13 amino acids. The V end lost 11 bases, the J end lost 7 bases, and 20 bases lay between the germline ends. DNA for the CDR3: TGTGCCGTAAGGAGCTTGGGGAGGATTGAAGCTTTCTTT. This translates into CAVRSLGRIEAFF.

This clonotype was detected only a few times. The V gene is TRBV29-1, the J gene TRBJ1-3; D is ambiguous. The V and J ends lost 1 base and 0 bases respectively, with 7 bases between them. Germline lookup yields CDR1 SQVTM and CDR2 ANQGSEA. This CDR3 is built from 14 residues. The CDR3 is CSVEGHNSGNTIYF. The CDR3 DNA sequence: TGCAGCGTTGAAGGACACAACTCTGGAAACACCATATATTTT.

This chain connects TRBV7-2 to TRBJ2-5, with D possibly matching TRBD2 (5 bases). The CDR3 loop spans 16 amino acids. V was clipped by 1 base and J by 5 bases, with 17 bases between them. Germline CDR1 SGHTA, CDR2 FQGNSA. The CDR3 nucleotides are TGTGCCAGCAGCTTAGTCGGGGTCAGGCAGGCGGAGACCCAGTACTTC. As protein: CASSLVGVRQAETQYF. Full variable domain (outside the CDR3, taken from reference TRBV7-2 and TRBJ2-5): GAGVSQSPSNKVTEKGKDVELRCDPISGHTALYWYRQSLGQGLEFLIYFQGNSAPDKSGLPSDRFSAERTGGSVSTLTIQRTQQEDSAVYLCASSLVGVRQAETQYFGPGTRLLVL.

Regarding this clonotype: The junction differs from germline at one of its ends, possibly a read error. This sequence joins TRBV15 and TRBJ1-2, with 8 bases that match TRBD1. This CDR3 spans 14 amino acids. Germline V gives CDR1 LNHNV, CDR2 YYDKDF (reference sequence). CDR3 in amino acids: CATSLGQANYGHTF. For the CDR3, the DNA is TGTGCCACCAGCCTGGGACAGGCTAACTATGGCCACACCTTC.

The V gene is TRBV29-1, the J gene TRBJ2-6; D remains ambiguous. V lost 2 bases and J lost 1, with 3 bases in between. The CDR3 is made up of 13 amino acids. The germline gives CDR1 SQVTM, CDR2 ANQGSEA. The CDR3 protein is CSVEQSGANVLTF. In DNA, the CDR3 is TGCAGCGTTGAACAGTCTGGGGCCAACGTCCTGACTTTC.

This clonotype was observed a few times. The chain is built from TRBV3-1 and TRBJ2-7; TRBD2 agrees at 8 bases. CDR1 LGHDT and CDR2 YNNKEL come from the germline V gene (reference sequence). The V gene end was trimmed by 1 base and the J gene end by 7 bases; junction bases not matched to a gene: 3. This CDR3 is built from 13 residues. The CDR3 bases are TGTGCCAGCAGCCAAGTGGCGGGGGGAGAGCAGTACTTC. Translating it yields CASSQVAGGEQYF.

Only a few counts were recorded for this clonotype. V is TRBV12-3 or TRBV12-4 and J is TRBJ1-3; perhaps TRBD1 as D (6 bases). CDR3 length: 14 amino acids. Deletions cut 3 bases from V and 4 bases from J, with 10 bases between. The CDR3 bases are TGTGCCAGCAGTTTCACTGGGGGCGGAAACACCATATATTTT. The encoded protein is CASSFTGGGNTIYF.

The chain links TRBV5-1 to TRBJ2-1, with 13 nucleotides matching TRBD2. Germline V gene lookup returns CDR1 SGHRS and CDR2 YFSETQ. The CDR3 consists of 16 residues. V lost 3 bases and J lost 5; bases outside the gene matches: 5. The CDR3 protein is CASSSKTSGGNNEQFF. CDR3 DNA: TGCGCCAGCAGCTCCAAGACTAGCGGGGGGAACAATGAGCAGTTCTTC.

As concerns this clonotype: This probably arose from a read error, given a far larger clone one base away. This chain links TRBV6-6 with TRBJ2-5, with 7 bases fitting TRBD2. With the DNA end fitting TRBJ2-7 better, the J assignment may be wrong. CDR3 size: 12 residues. In germline, CDR1 is MNHNY, CDR2 SVGAGI (reference sequence). This CDR3 is CASTLAGYEQYF. The CDR3 DNA reads as TGTGCCAGCACCTTAGCGGGCTACGAGCAGTACTTC.

A few counts support this clonotype. The V and J genes are TRBV20-1 and TRBJ1-5; no firm D call. This CDR3 region has 16 residues. The germline V gene has CDR1 DFQATT and CDR2 SNEGSKA (reference sequence). Trimming left V 0 bases short and J 2 bases short, with 14 bases between. The CDR3 bases are TGCAGTGCTAGAGATCCCGATAGGACCGGCAATCAGCCCCAGCATTTT. It translates to CSARDPDRTGNQPQHF.

The chain is built from TRBV9 and TRBJ2-7; tentative D call: TRBD2 (5 bases). CDR3 length: 13 amino acids. Germline CDR1 is SGDLS and CDR2 is YYNGEE. V lost 0 bases and J lost 6, with 10 bases in between. Here the CDR3 reads CASSVVGGGEQYF. The DNA for the CDR3 is TGTGCCAGCAGCGTAGTAGGAGGTGGCGAGCAGTACTTC.

This clonotype appeared a few times. The CDR3 sequence is CASSQGIGYEQYF. For the CDR3, the DNA is TGCGCCAGCAGCCAAGGAATTGGGTACGAGCAGTACTTC. The chain links TRBV4-1 to TRBJ2-5; D not certain. The J call is uncertain, as TRBJ2-7 better fits the DNA end. This CDR3 has 13 residues. Germline V gene data show CDR1 as MGHRA and CDR2 as YSYEKL.

In this sample, this clonotype turned up a few times. The rearrangement links TRBV2 to TRBJ2-3, with 9 bases fitting TRBD1. V lost 5 bases and J lost 4; bases outside the gene matches: 4. The CDR3 runs to 14 residues. Germline-derived CDR1 and CDR2 are SNHLY and FYNNEI. The CDR3 DNA follows: TGTGCCAGCAGTCGGGGACAGGGTTCAGATACGCAGTATTTT. It encodes CASSRGQGSDTQYF.

This chain uses TRBV28 with TRBJ1-4, with a possible D match to TRBD1 (5 bases). V was cut by 4 bases and J by 6 bases, with 9 bases left in between. The germline V gene encodes CDR1 MDHEN and CDR2 SYDVKM. The CDR3 covers 13 residues. This CDR3 is CASSSGADEKLFF. CDR3 bases: TGTGCCAGCAGTTCCGGGGCTGATGAAAAACTGTTTTTT.

This clonotype has only a few counts. The rearrangement uses TRBV4-3 and TRBJ2-2, with 7 nucleotides matching TRBD2. The ends lost 4 bases at V and 2 bases at J; junction bases unmatched: 1. Germline V gene lookup returns CDR1 LGHNA and CDR2 YSLEER. This CDR3 comprises 14 residues. The CDR3 sequence is CASSRGGNTGELFF. The CDR3 bases are TGCGCCAGCAGCCGGGGGGGTAACACCGGGGAGCTGTTTTTT.